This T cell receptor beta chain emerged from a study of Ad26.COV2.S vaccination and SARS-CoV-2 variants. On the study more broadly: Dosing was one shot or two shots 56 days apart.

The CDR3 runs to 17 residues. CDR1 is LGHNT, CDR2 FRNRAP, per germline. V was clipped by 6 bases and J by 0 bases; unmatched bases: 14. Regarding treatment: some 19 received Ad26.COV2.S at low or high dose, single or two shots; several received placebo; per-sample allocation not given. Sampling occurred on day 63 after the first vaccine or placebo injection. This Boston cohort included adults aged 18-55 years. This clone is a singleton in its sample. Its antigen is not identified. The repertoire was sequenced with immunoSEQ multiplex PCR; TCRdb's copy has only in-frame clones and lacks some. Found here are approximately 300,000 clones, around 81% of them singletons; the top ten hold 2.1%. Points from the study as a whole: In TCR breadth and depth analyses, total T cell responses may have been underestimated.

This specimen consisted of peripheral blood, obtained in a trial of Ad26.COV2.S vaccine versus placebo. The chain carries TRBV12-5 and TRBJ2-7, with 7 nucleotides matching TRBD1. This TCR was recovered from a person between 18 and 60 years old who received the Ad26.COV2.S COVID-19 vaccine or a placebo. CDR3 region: CASGTGQAEGSSYEQYF. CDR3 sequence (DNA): TGTGCTAGTGGCACTGGACAGGCTGAGGGGAGCTCCTACGAGCAGTACTTC.